A selection of T cell receptor beta chains follows, all from one sample in a study of blood T cell repertoires in COVID-19. Sequencing used immunoSEQ multiplex PCR; TCRdb keeps in-frame clones, though not all of them. This table has 300,000 to 350,000 clones, approximately 88% appearing once. The material sequenced was peripheral blood. The source is a man younger than 45 with COVID-19, enrolled during active disease. Each CDR3 is given with its conserved first and last residue. D genes are given only for firm matches. The size entry is marked missing in some rows and otherwise reads once, few, many or a size class.

14 TRBJ1-1 TRBV6-5 . few CASSRMGGGTEAFF TGTGCCAGCAGCCGTATGGGGGGTGGCACTGAAGCTTTCTTT
15 TRBJ2-5 TRBV5-1 . . CASSLGAGWQETQYF TGCGCCAGCAGCCTGGGGGCGGGCTGGCAAGAGACCCAGTACTTC
14 TRBJ2-7 TRBV7-2 . . CASSLMGAVYEQYF TGTGCCAGCAGCTTAATGGGGGCGGTTTACGAGCAGTACTTC
15 TRBJ2-3 TRBV6-2/TRBV6-3 TRBD2 . CASSPGGANPDTQYF TGTGCCAGCAGTCCCGGGGGGGCGAATCCGGATACGCAGTATTTT
15 TRBJ2-7 TRBV11-2 TRBD1 once CASKPRDRENHEQYF TGTGCCAGCAAACCCCGGGACAGGGAAAACCACGAGCAGTACTTC
13 TRBJ2-7 TRBV7-2 . once CASSEASSYEQYF TGTGCCAGCAGCGAGGCGAGCTCCTACGAGCAGTACTTC
14 TRBJ2-3 TRBV5-1 TRBD1 . CASSLDPTGTGRYF TGCGCCAGCAGCTTGGACCCTACCGGGACAGGGAGATATTTT
15 TRBJ2-3 TRBV19 TRBD1 . CASSPGQGVTDTQYF TGTGCCAGTAGCCCAGGACAGGGCGTTACAGATACGCAGTATTTT
16 TRBJ2-7 TRBV10-3 TRBD2 . CAISPGLAGVDYEQYF TGTGCCATCAGCCCGGGACTAGCGGGAGTTGACTACGAGCAGTACTTC
16 TRBJ2-5 TRBV2 TRBD2 once CASSEEVAGGRETQYF TGTGCCAGCAGTGAAGAGGTAGCGGGGGGCCGGGAGACCCAGTACTTC
15 TRBJ2-7 TRBV2 . . CASIDPGHLTYEQYF TGTGCCAGCATCGATCCGGGACACCTGACCTACGAGCAGTACTTC
11 TRBJ2-3 TRBV5-4 . once CASGGGGVRYF TGTGCCAGCGGGGGAGGAGGGGTTCGGTATTTT
17 TRBJ2-3 TRBV7-3 . . CASSDWSDGRGTDTQYF TGTGCCAGCAGCGACTGGAGTGACGGTCGGGGCACAGATACGCAGTATTTT
14 TRBJ2-3 TRBV11-1 . . CASSFSQSTDTQYF TGTGCCAGCAGCTTTAGCCAGTCCACAGATACGCAGTATTTT
13 TRBJ2-2 TRBV27 . . CASSNREPGELFF TGTGCCAGCAGTAACAGGGAGCCCGGGGAGCTGTTTTTT
23 TRBJ2-2 TRBV21-1 . . CASSKEASNIRGTGKPNTGELFF TGTGCCAGCAGCAAAGAGGCGTCTAATATTCGCGGCACCGGAAAGCCCAACACCGGGGAGCTGTTTTTT
15 TRBJ2-1 TRBV5-1 . . CASSFGGAPWNEQFF TGCGCCAGCAGCTTTGGCGGAGCCCCTTGGAATGAGCAGTTCTTC
14 TRBJ1-2 TRBV4-3 . . CASSQDRGGYGYTF TGCGCCAGCAGCCAAGACAGGGGTGGGTATGGCTACACCTTC
19 TRBJ2-5 TRBV28 TRBD2 once CASSTGLAGGPYFRETQYF TGTGCCAGCAGTACGGGACTAGCGGGAGGGCCCTATTTTAGAGAGACCCAGTACTTC
12 TRBJ2-7 TRBV2 . . CASSGQPYEQYF TGTGCCAGCTCGGGTCAACCCTACGAGCAGTACTTC
14 TRBJ2-2 TRBV10-3 . . CAIRDSTSPGELFF TGTGCCATCCGGGACAGCACTAGCCCCGGGGAGCTGTTTTTT
14 TRBJ1-1 TRBV29-1 TRBD1 few CSVRQGNMNTEAFF TGCAGCGTGAGACAGGGAAACATGAACACTGAAGCTTTCTTT
14 TRBJ1-5 TRBV5-5 . . CASSRGGGNQPQHF TGTGCCAGCAGCCGTGGGGGGGGCAATCAGCCCCAGCATTTT
13 TRBJ1-1 TRBV6-5 TRBD1 . CASTRQGETEAFF TGTGCCAGCACGAGACAGGGGGAAACTGAAGCTTTCTTT
11 TRBJ1-1 TRBV4-2 . . CASSLGTEAFF TGTGCCAGCAGCCTCGGCACTGAAGCTTTCTTT
15 TRBJ1-6 TRBV5-1 TRBD1 . CASSLAGQGGSPLHF TGCGCCAGCAGCTTGGCGGGACAGGGAGGATCACCCCTCCACTTT
16 TRBJ2-7 TRBV2 . . CASSEFAAGRSYEQYF TGTGCCAGCAGTGAATTTGCGGCGGGACGGTCCTACGAGCAGTACTTC
16 TRBJ1-1 TRBV6-2/TRBV6-3 TRBD1 . CASSFIPGGLNTEAFF TGTGCCAGCAGTTTTATCCCAGGGGGCTTGAACACTGAAGCTTTCTTT
22 TRBJ2-6 TRBV5-1 TRBD2 . CASSLDGSNEGLAISGANVLTF TGCGCCAGCAGCTTGGATGGCAGCAACGAGGGACTAGCTATCTCTGGGGCCAACGTCCTGACTTTC
18 TRBJ1-1 TRBV6-2/TRBV6-3 . . CASSYSPLVGAWNTEAFF TGTGCCAGCAGTTACTCCCCATTAGTGGGGGCTTGGAACACTGAAGCTTTCTTT
12 TRBJ2-7 TRBV2 TRBD1 . CASSESTGTAYF TGTGCCAGCAGCGAATCGACCGGGACAGCGTACTTC
15 TRBJ2-2 TRBV19 TRBD1 . CASTTGTGFTGELFF TGTGCCAGTACCACCGGGACAGGGTTCACCGGGGAGCTGTTTTTT
16 TRBJ2-5 TRBV7-3 TRBD1 . CASSLGDRGRQETQYF TGTGCCAGCAGCTTGGGGGACAGGGGGAGGCAAGAGACCCAGTACTTC
16 TRBJ2-1 TRBV28 . . CASSPEGRGAYNEQFF TGTGCCAGCAGTCCCGAGGGCCGGGGGGCATACAATGAGCAGTTCTTC
15 TRBJ2-3 TRBV6-5 . . CASSSGDSSTDTQYF TGTGCCAGCAGCTCCGGGGATTCTAGCACAGATACGCAGTATTTT
16 TRBJ2-3 TRBV30 . . CAWSVRLASFTDTQYF TGTGCCTGGAGTGTACGGCTAGCGTCTTTCACAGATACGCAGTATTTT
14 TRBJ2-5 TRBV2 TRBD1 . CASGLQGVQETQYF TGTGCCAGCGGATTACAGGGGGTCCAAGAGACCCAGTACTTC
13 TRBJ1-2 TRBV28 TRBD1 . CASRRTGGVGYTF TGTGCCAGCAGGAGGACAGGGGGAGTTGGCTACACCTTC
13 TRBJ2-7 TRBV9 TRBD1 . CARPWDRGYEQYF TGTGCCAGACCTTGGGACAGGGGTTACGAGCAGTACTTC
16 TRBJ2-3 TRBV9 . . CASSPGGSLTTDTQYF TGTGCCAGCAGCCCCGGAGGGAGTCTTACCACAGATACGCAGTATTTT
18 TRBJ2-3 TRBV5-1 . . CASMRSSGTGFGTDTQYF TGCGCCAGCATGAGGTCATCGGGAACGGGGTTTGGCACAGATACGCAGTATTTT
13 TRBJ2-1 TRBV30 . once CAGGRESWNEQFF TGTGCCGGGGGGCGGGAGTCGTGGAATGAGCAGTTCTTC
13 TRBJ1-2 TRBV28 . . CASAPGGISGYTF TGTGCCAGCGCCCCGGGGGGTATAAGCGGCTACACCTTC
19 TRBJ2-3 TRBV7-3 TRBD2 . CASSARGFGGAGGKDTQYF TGTGCCAGCAGCGCTCGGGGTTTCGGGGGAGCGGGAGGAAAAGATACGCAGTATTTT
13 TRBJ1-1 TRBV5-1 . . CASSRRVGTEAFF TGCGCCAGCAGCCGCAGGGTTGGCACTGAAGCTTTCTTT
14 TRBJ1-1 TRBV6-5 TRBD1 . CASRTTGGRTEAFF TGTGCCAGCAGAACGACAGGGGGAAGAACTGAAGCTTTCTTT
12 TRBJ1-1 TRBV6-5 . . CASSYGGVEAFF TGTGCCAGCAGTTACGGGGGGGTGGAGGCTTTCTTT
14 TRBJ2-7 TRBV15 TRBD1 . CATSTTGARHEQYF TGTGCCACCAGCACCACAGGGGCTAGGCACGAGCAGTACTTC
15 TRBJ1-2 TRBV28 TRBD1 once CASSPWDSTNYGYTF TGTGCCAGCAGTCCCTGGGACAGTACTAACTATGGCTACACCTTC
13 TRBJ2-3 TRBV3-1/TRBV3-2 TRBD1 . CASTDRARDTQYF TGTGCCAGCACCGACAGGGCCCGAGATACGCAGTATTTT
12 TRBJ1-1 TRBV7-9 . . CASSFQYTEAFF TGTGCCAGCAGCTTTCAGTACACTGAAGCTTTCTTT
15 TRBJ2-7 TRBV19 TRBD2 . CASSPRYGGAREQYF TGTGCCAGTAGTCCACGTTACGGGGGGGCGAGGGAGCAGTACTTC
12 TRBJ2-1 TRBV5-6 . . CASSLVANEQFF TGTGCCAGCAGCTTGGTGGCCAATGAGCAGTTCTTC
15 TRBJ1-5 TRBV6-2/TRBV6-3 . once CASSLYRATNQPQHF TGTGCCAGCAGTTTATACAGGGCCACCAATCAGCCCCAGCATTTT
14 TRBJ2-7 TRBV10-3 . . CAITTGHGTYEQYF TGTGCCATCACGACAGGTCATGGGACCTACGAGCAGTACTTC
14 TRBJ2-7 TRBV6-5 . . CASSSDRQSHEQYF TGTGCCAGCAGTTCAGACAGGCAGAGCCACGAGCAGTACTTC
16 TRBJ2-7 TRBV6-5 . . CASSYAGSQPSYEQYF TGTGCCAGCAGTTACGCCGGGTCCCAACCCTCCTACGAGCAGTACTTC
14 TRBJ2-5 TRBV10-3 TRBD2 . CATRLAGGQETQYF TGTGCCACTCGCCTAGCGGGGGGCCAAGAGACCCAGTACTTC
12 TRBJ2-7 TRBV5-1 . . CASSLGQGGQYF TGCGCCAGCAGCTTGGGGCAGGGAGGTCAGTACTTC
15 TRBJ2-3 TRBV5-1 . . CASSLVAGYTDTQYF TGCGCCAGCAGCTTGGTTGCGGGCTACACAGATACGCAGTATTTT